The sequence of this TCR beta chain was determined in a study of T cells in Graves' hyperthyroidism and ophthalmopathy. There were TCR beta CDR3 regions amplified from RNA transcripts. With the HTBI primer set, the TCR CDR3 went through a first round of RT-PCR. Each CDR3 protein gets one entry after TCRdb re-called the multiplex PCR reads with MiXCR. Counted here are some 300,000 distinct CDR3 sequences, around 19% occurring once; the ten biggest clones make up roughly 39%. The study excluded patients with uncontrolled infection, other autoimmune disease, pregnancy or lactation. Diagnostic decisions used clinical symptoms, serum thyroxine and TRAb, thyroid ultrasound and orbital computed tomography. The V end lost 5 bases, the J end lost 8 bases, and 12 bases lay between the germline ends. This CDR3 has 12 amino acids. Germline loops: CDR1 LNHDA, CDR2 SQIVND (reference sequence).

The receptor was derived from a man aged 45 to 65 with Graves' ophthalmopathy. Material: blood. The chain uses TRBV19 and TRBJ1-1; D gene uncertain. Written as DNA, the CDR3 is TGTGCCAGTAGTGGTTGGAGCTCGGAAGCTTTCTTT. Residues: CASSGWSSEAFF.